The T cell receptor beta chain described here comes from a study of CD8+ T cells in alopecia areata. Study in general: Those treated were given oral tofacitinib at 5 to 10 mg twice daily. General observations from the study: Among the 100 top clones, expanded CD8+ clones, like scalp clonality, were significantly decreased by tofacitinib.

In each case, RNA was isolated and then reverse transcribed into cDNA as the sequencing template. Repertoires were generated with immunoSEQ multiplex PCR, while TCRdb's copy carries only in-frame clones and drops some. The sample carries around 100,000 clones, over 75% recorded once. Note on this clone: The antigen is unknown.

The CDR3 covers 13 residues. The V and J ends lost 1 base and 2 bases respectively, with 6 bases between them. The germline gives CDR1 SGHTA, CDR2 FQGNSA. Described treatment: oral pan-JAK inhibitor, 5-10 mg twice daily. The sequence derives from a human donor with alopecia areata. The chain couples TRBV7-2 to TRBJ2-7, with D unclear. The specimen comprised CD8+ T cells sorted from blood, sampled at approximately week 30, from a patient treated with tofacitinib. Here the CDR3 reads CASSLGRAYEQYF. The CDR3 DNA sequence: TGTGCCAGCAGCTTAGGGCGTGCCTACGAGCAGTACTTC. Supplemented by reference TRBV7-2 and TRBJ2-7, the full variable domain reads GAGVSQSPSNKVTEKGKDVELRCDPISGHTALYWYRQSLGQGLEFLIYFQGNSAPDKSGLPSDRFSAERTGGSVSTLTIQRTQQEDSAVYLCASSLGRAYEQYFGPGTRLTVT.